These 21 T cell receptor beta chains were all obtained from the same sample, sequenced in a study of OX40 agonist ivuxolimab in advanced cancers. Sequenced by immunoSEQ multiplex PCR; TCRdb stores in-frame clones only, minus some. The sample shows around 70,000 clones, 80% to 95% of them seen only once. The source material was CD4+ or CD8+ T cells sorted from blood, sampled in a trial of the OX40 agonist ivuxolimab. The source of these receptors is an adult with an advanced solid tumor such as melanoma, head and neck, liver or kidney cancer.

The genes are TRBV19 and TRBJ1-1; no definite D call. The CDR3 spans 12 residues. Germline V gives CDR1 LNHDA, CDR2 SQIVND (reference sequence). V lost 7 bases and J 4 bases, leaving 10 bases between the germline ends. Here the CDR3 DNA reads TGTGCCAGTAAACCCAAGGCCACTGAAGCTTTCTTT. Its protein is CASKPKATEAFF.

This rearrangement joins TRBV4-1 to TRBJ1-1, with D uncertain. The germline V and J ends were trimmed by 4 bases and 1 base, with 13 bases remaining between them. Looked up from germline, CDR1 is MGHRA and CDR2 is YSYEKL. This CDR3 comprises 15 residues. The CDR3 DNA reads as TGCGCCAGCAGCCGCATTCAGGCCTCGAACACTGAAGCTTTCTTT. Protein product: CASSRIQASNTEAFF.

The chain is built from TRBV6-4 and TRBJ2-3; possible D gene TRBD2, 7 bases. V was shortened by 2 bases and J by 5 bases, with 11 bases between the two germline ends. The CDR3 consists of 14 residues. CDR1 MRHNA and CDR2 SNTAGT come from the germline V gene. This chain's CDR3 is CASSDRGGEDTQYF. As DNA, the CDR3 is TGTGCCAGCAGTGACCGAGGGGGGGAAGATACGCAGTATTTT.

V gene TRBV4-1 combines with J gene TRBJ2-7; D uncertain. V was cut by 4 bases and J by 2 bases, with 15 bases left in between. CDR3 length: 15 amino acids. Germline V gene lookup returns CDR1 MGHRA and CDR2 YSYEKL. The CDR3 protein is CASSPRRDSTYEQYF. CDR3 coding DNA: TGCGCCAGCAGCCCCCGGCGAGACTCAACCTACGAGCAGTACTTC.

The rearrangement joins TRBV5-6 to TRBJ2-2; D remains ambiguous. Trimming shortened V by 0 bases and J by 4 bases, and 10 bases separated the two germline ends. The CDR3 totals 15 residues. Per germline, CDR1 SGHDT and CDR2 YYEEEE. CDR3 sequence: CASSLAPDPTGELFF. The CDR3 bases are TGTGCCAGCAGCTTGGCCCCCGACCCCACCGGGGAGCTGTTTTTT.

This clone was observed once. J is TRBJ1-3 and V is TRBV30; D is uncertain. CDR3 length equals 14 residues. V dropped 6 bases and J dropped 7 bases, with 19 bases sitting between them. Germline values: CDR1 GTSNPN, CDR2 SVGIG (reference sequence). Written as DNA, the CDR3 is TGTGCCTGCCTCATCGGGCCATCTCGGAACACCATATATTTT. Its translation: CACLIGPSRNTIYF.

J is TRBJ2-3 and V is TRBV5-6; TRBD2 agrees at 9 bases. CDR3 length: 15 residues. The V gene's germline CDR1 is SGHDT and CDR2 YYEEEE. The J segment lost 4 bases and the V segment lost 0 bases, leaving 3 bases of the junction unmatched. The DNA of the CDR3 is TGTGCCAGCAGCTTGGGCGGGGGGGCTGCAGATACGCAGTATTTT. Protein: CASSLGGGAADTQYF.

This clone was counted once. This chain connects TRBV5-1 to TRBJ1-5, with unresolved D. Trimming removed 4 bases at V and 0 bases at J, with 11 bases between. The CDR3 contains 15 residues. Germline-derived CDR1 and CDR2 are SGHRS and YFSETQ. DNA of the CDR3: TGCGCCAGCAGCCCAGGACCGTATAGCAATCAGCCCCAGCATTTT. It yields the protein CASSPGPYSNQPQHF.

The gene calls are TRBV9 and TRBJ2-7, with TRBD2 matching over 8 bases. CDR3 length: 15 amino acids. Trimming cost V 4 bases and J 1 base; bases outside gene matches: 7. Germline CDR1 and CDR2: SGDLS and YYNGEE. CDR3 residues: CASSPSGGSSYEQYF. The CDR3, as DNA: TGTGCCAGCAGCCCCTCGGGGGGGTCGTCCTACGAGCAGTACTTC.

The rearrangement uses TRBV4-1 and TRBJ1-1; TRBD1 matches at 12 bases. CDR3 length equals 17 residues. Germline V lookup: CDR1 MGHRA, CDR2 YSYEKL. With V trimmed by 4 bases and J by 2 bases, 8 bases remained unmatched. CDR3 protein: CASSLPPGQGANTEAFF. CDR3 bases: TGCGCCAGCAGCCTTCCCCCGGGACAGGGGGCAAACACTGAAGCTTTCTTT.

The chain links TRBV5-6 to TRBJ2-3; 8 positions match TRBD2. The germline V gene has CDR1 SGHDT and CDR2 YYEEEE. The CDR3 is made up of 16 amino acids. The junction had 8 bases not matched to a gene; V was cut back by 4 bases and J by 1 base. The CDR3 protein is CASSKGSAGGTDTQYF. For the CDR3, the DNA is TGTGCCAGCAGCAAGGGCTCAGCGGGGGGCACAGATACGCAGTATTTT.

The table lists this clone with a few counts. This rearrangement joins TRBV6-6 to TRBJ2-7, with TRBD1 identical over 7 bases. With 6 bases clipped from V and 4 bases from J, the junction kept 12 bases outside the gene matches. The CDR3 runs 15 residues. Germline assignment: CDR1 MNHNY and CDR2 SVGAGI (reference sequence). The CDR3 here is CASSQLTGEEYEQYF. The CDR3 nucleotides are TGTGCCAGCAGCCAGCTAACAGGGGAAGAATACGAGCAGTACTTC.

This sequence joins TRBV6-6 and TRBJ1-1, with D hard to call. This CDR3 is built from 16 residues. V was clipped by 2 bases and J by 0 bases, with 13 bases between them. Germline V gives CDR1 MNHNY, CDR2 SVGAGI (reference sequence). Here the CDR3 reads CASSYDGALMNTEAFF. The CDR3 DNA sequence: TGTGCCAGCAGTTACGATGGAGCACTCATGAACACTGAAGCTTTCTTT.

This clone turned up a few times. V is TRBV6-1 and J is TRBJ1-6; no clear D. This CDR3 region has 15 residues. Germline CDR1 reads MNHNS; CDR2 reads SASEGT. V lost 0 bases, J lost 3 bases, and 6 bases lay in between. CDR3 bases: TGTGCCAGCAGTGAAGCGAAGAGCTATAATTCACCCCTCCACTTT. Translated: CASSEAKSYNSPLHF.

CDR3 DNA sequence: TGCGCCAGCAGCCAAGTAGGAGGGGACAGTGATCAGCCCCAGCATTTT. It specifies CASSQVGGDSDQPQHF. V gene TRBV4-1 combines with J gene TRBJ1-5, with 7 bases aligning to TRBD1. Germline V lookup: CDR1 MGHRA, CDR2 YSYEKL. V was clipped by 1 base and J by 5 bases; unmatched bases: 8. The CDR3 sequence is 16 residues long.

J is TRBJ1-1 and V is TRBV27; D is uncertain. Between the trimmed V and J ends, which lost 5 bases and 3 bases, there was a span of 22 bases. The germline V gene has CDR1 MNHEY and CDR2 SMNVEV (reference sequence). This CDR3 contains 17 residues. CDR3 sequence reads: CASSGWVGPPTYTEAFF. CDR3 nucleotides: TGTGCCAGCAGTGGTTGGGTGGGCCCTCCCACTTACACTGAAGCTTTCTTT.

This clone has a handful of counts. The rearrangement links TRBV2 to TRBJ1-6; D unresolved. CDR1 SNHLY and CDR2 FYNNEI come from the germline V gene. V lost 2 bases and J 13 bases, leaving 18 bases between the germline ends. This CDR3 has 15 residues. The CDR3 reads CASSEWGGGASPLHF. Here the CDR3 DNA reads TGTGCCAGCAGTGAATGGGGAGGAGGCGCTTCTCCCCTCCACTTT.

The CDR3 loop is CASSPLFPGALGTF. The CDR3 region has the DNA TGTGCCAGCAGTCCCTTGTTCCCGGGGGCCCTTGGAACCTTC. The chain links TRBV11-2 to TRBJ1-2; possibly TRBD1 for D (6 bases). V dropped 6 bases and J dropped 14 bases, with 25 bases sitting between them. CDR3 size: 14 residues. Germline CDR1 and CDR2: SGHAT and FQNNGV.

This clone was seen a few times. This chain connects TRBV11-2 to TRBJ1-5; 7 bases fit TRBD1. This CDR3 comprises 14 residues. Germline V gene data show CDR1 as SGHAT and CDR2 as FQNNGV. Trimming took 5 bases from V and 3 from J; bases not matched to a gene: 4. The CDR3 sequence: CASSQGQSNQPQHF. CDR3 sequence (DNA): TGTGCCAGCAGCCAGGGACAGTCCAATCAGCCCCAGCATTTT.

This clone was observed once. The chain couples TRBV4-1 to TRBJ1-4; D is unclear. Trimming shortened V by 4 bases and J by 4 bases, and 10 bases separated the two germline ends. Per germline, CDR1 MGHRA and CDR2 YSYEKL. This CDR3 contains 14 residues. CDR3: CASSPVQLNEKLFF. The CDR3 DNA sequence: TGCGCCAGCAGCCCAGTCCAGCTTAATGAAAAACTGTTTTTT.

The chain couples TRBV27 to TRBJ2-1, with TRBD1 identical over 7 bases. The ends lost 6 bases at V and 2 bases at J; junction bases unmatched: 4. Germline CDR1 reads MNHEY; CDR2 reads SMNVEV (reference sequence). The CDR3 has 14 amino acids. This chain's CDR3 is CASRLQGPYNEQFF. CDR3 nucleotide sequence: TGTGCCAGCAGATTACAGGGGCCCTACAATGAGCAGTTCTTC.